A single sample is the source of the 11 T cell receptor beta chains below, sequenced in a study of T-cell reconstitution after alpha-beta-depleted transplantation in children. Molecular barcoding with unique molecular identifiers was used for the TCRbeta library. TCRdb reanalysed the PCR reads using MiXCR and keeps one entry per CDR3 protein. Counted here are about 460,000 distinct CDR3 sequences, about 10% occurring once; the ten biggest clones make up around 2%. The material sequenced was PBMCs, taken before TCRalphabeta/CD19-depleted stem cell transplant. The receptors stem from a child aged 2-9 years with inherited bone marrow failure, due to receive a stem cell transplant.

This clonotype was counted only a few times. The gene calls are TRBV4-1 and TRBJ2-4, with D tentatively TRBD2 (6 bases). CDR3 length: 14 amino acids. Looked up from germline, CDR1 is MGHRA and CDR2 is YSYEKL. Trimming cost V 3 bases and J 1 base, with 7 bases left between them. CDR3 region: CASSQDYAKNIQYF. The CDR3, as DNA: TGCGCCAGCAGCCAGGACTACGCCAAAAACATTCAGTACTTC.

This clonotype showed up many times. V gene TRBV29-1 combines with J gene TRBJ1-2, with D tentatively TRBD1 (6 bases). Per germline, CDR1 SQVTM and CDR2 ANQGSEA. V dropped 7 bases and J dropped 10 bases, with 16 bases sitting between them. This CDR3 contains 11 residues. CDR3 bases: TGCAGCGCCGGGGGCGGCTTCGACTACACCTTC. It translates to CSAGGGFDYTF. Looking up the rest from reference TRBV29-1 and TRBJ1-2 gives the full variable domain: SAVISQKPSRDICQRGTSLTIQCQVDSQVTMMFWYRQQPGQSLTLIATANQGSEATYESGFVIDKFPISRPNLTFSTLTVSNMSPEDSSIYLCSAGGGFDYTFGSGTRLTVV.

In this sample, this clonotype turned up many times. The chain links TRBV12-3 or TRBV12-4 to TRBJ2-6; either TRBD1 or TRBD2 may supply D (5 bases each). The CDR3 is 16 amino acids. V was clipped by 1 base and J by 1 base, with 8 bases between them. CDR3 nucleotide sequence: TGTGCCAGCAGTTTAGAAGGGACGTCTGGGGCCAACGTCCTGACTTTC. It is translated as CASSLEGTSGANVLTF.

At least ten counts were recorded for this clonotype. V gene TRBV29-1 combines with J gene TRBJ2-7, with 10 bases that match TRBD2. CDR1 is SQVTM, CDR2 ANQGSEA, per germline. The CDR3 sequence is 13 residues long. Losses at the gene ends were 2 bases for V and 6 bases for J; bases not matched to a gene: 4. CDR3 DNA sequence: TGCAGCGTTGAACTAGCGGGAGTGCCCGAGCAGTACTTC. Protein product: CSVELAGVPEQYF.

This clonotype was counted ten times or more. This CDR3 is CASSPFLSGGAYEQYF. The CDR3 region has the DNA TGTGCCAGCAGCCCCTTTCTATCTGGTGGCGCGTACGAGCAGTACTTC. The chain couples TRBV9 to TRBJ2-7; D is unclear. V lost 4 bases to trimming and J lost 4 bases, with 21 bases between them. Germline V CDR1 and CDR2: SGDLS, YYNGEE. This CDR3 is built from 16 residues. Together with reference TRBV9 and TRBJ2-7, the CDR3 gives the full variable domain: DSGVTQTPKHLITATGQRVTLRCSPRSGDLSVYWYQQSLDQGLQFLIQYYNGEERAKGNILERFSAQQFPDLHSELNLSSLELGDSALYFCASSPFLSGGAYEQYFGPGTRLTVT.

This clonotype has at least ten counts. The chain employs TRBV12-3 or TRBV12-4 and TRBJ2-2; 9 positions agree with TRBD1. V dropped 8 bases and J dropped 5; count of bases not matched to a gene: 3. The CDR3 covers 13 residues. CDR3 loop: CASGGQGTGELFF. The CDR3 coding sequence is TGTGCCAGCGGGGGACAGGGTACCGGGGAGCTGTTTTTT.

In this sample, this clonotype turned up many times. The V gene is TRBV20-1, the J gene TRBJ1-1; no clear D. The length of the CDR3 is 12 residues. CDR1 and CDR2 from the germline V gene are DFQATT and SNEGSKA (reference sequence). V gave up 4 bases and J gave up 1 base, with 7 bases separating them. CDR3 region: CSAIIENTEAFF. The CDR3 DNA is TGCAGTGCTATAATCGAGAACACTGAAGCTTTCTTT.

This clonotype occurred many times. The rearrangement uses TRBV18 and TRBJ1-2; D is possibly TRBD1 (5 bases). The CDR3 consists of 15 residues. Germline-derived CDR1 and CDR2 are KGHSH and LQKENI. Trimming stripped 2 bases from V and 6 bases from J, with 16 bases between. In nucleotides, the CDR3 is TGTGCCAGCTCACCAGGACATGGGGAGGTCGATGGCTACACCTTC. Residues: CASSPGHGEVDGYTF.

This clonotype has ten or more counts. V gene TRBV15 combines with J gene TRBJ2-1; 11 positions agree with TRBD2. Trimming took 5 bases from V and 6 from J; bases not matched to a gene: 3. This CDR3 comprises 14 residues. Germline V lookup: CDR1 LNHNV, CDR2 YYDKDF (reference sequence). The CDR3 loop is CATSGGTSGNEQFF. CDR3 bases: TGTGCCACCAGCGGGGGGACTAGCGGCAATGAGCAGTTCTTC. The full variable domain, its missing parts supplied by reference TRBV15 and TRBJ2-1, is DAMVIQNPRYQVTQFGKPVTLSCSQTLNHNVMYWYQQKSSQAPKLLFHYYDKDFNNEADTPDNFQSRRPNTSFCFLDIRSPGLGDTAMYLCATSGGTSGNEQFFGPGTRLTVL.

This clonotype appeared many times. The chain uses TRBV5-1 and TRBJ1-1, with D possibly being TRBD1 (6 bases). Germline CDR1 is SGHRS and CDR2 is YFSETQ. The CDR3 length is 15 residues. V shed 0 bases and J shed 0 bases, with 9 bases lying between them. The CDR3 DNA sequence: TGCGCCAGCAGCTTGGAGGGGGGTGTGAACACTGAAGCTTTCTTT. Translating it yields CASSLEGGVNTEAFF. The variable domain in full, with the rest retrieved from reference TRBV5-1 and TRBJ1-1, is KAGVTQTPRYLIKTRGQQVTLSCSPISGHRSVSWYQQTPGQGLQFLFEYFSETQRNKGNFPGRFSGRQFSNSRSEMNVSTLELGDSALYLCASSLEGGVNTEAFFGQGTRLTVV.

As concerns this clonotype: A much larger clone is a single base away; this may be a read error. The genes are TRBV6-1 and TRBJ2-2, with no clear D. CDR1 is MNHNS, CDR2 SASEGT, per germline. The ends were cut back, 3 bases at V and 8 bases at J, with 7 bases in the middle. This CDR3 is built from 12 residues. The CDR3 nucleotides are TGTGCCAGCAGTGATACGGCTGGGGAGCTGTTTTTT. This translates into CASSDTAGELFF.